This TCR beta chain derives from a study of human T cells and chemical hapten exposure (dated by TCRdb to the early 2020s). About the full investigation: For sensitization, 2% DPC in acetone was applied to a 2 cm by 2 cm area of upper inner arm skin. Weekly therapeutic DPC doses were additionally applied to the scalp of patients throughout the approximately 25-week study period. Patch testing was performed on the upper back with Finn chambers containing 0.01% DPC, and the patch tests were scored after 6 days according to International Contact Dermatitis Research Group standards. Alopecia areata with under or over 50% scalp involvement, alopecia totalis and alopecia universalis were represented in the patient cohort, which was mostly female. The libraries were sequenced as a pool, and the TCR yield per sample differed mostly because of small variations in library volumes within the pool. The study tracked peripheral blood TCR repertoire changes in vivo during primary and secondary sensitization to the hapten diphenylcyclopropenone (DPC) in alopecia patients. Blood was sampled from patients pre-sensitization (week 0) and at 2, 6 and about 24 weeks after DPC sensitization. Approximately 28 alopecia patients gave blood for TCR sequencing at one to four time points (pre-sensitization, 2, 6 and 24 weeks).

Reading the label with the study, this specimen's time point is: patch test 1, 2 weeks after DPC sensitization. Per the publication, the treatment or condition label means: therapeutic diphenylcyclopropenone sensitization with weekly scalp DPC. At every patch-test visit, the blood draw took place before the patch test was put on. Patients were considered eligible if aged 18 to 70, diagnosed with alopecia and deemed suitable for DPC therapy, and patients were excluded if pregnant. Total RNA was extracted from unfractionated whole blood that had been collected in Tempus Blood RNA tubes. Receptor amplification or capture employed RACE. The instrument was a NextSeq 500. During library preparation, unique molecular identifiers were attached to individual cDNA molecules so that TCRs could be counted in a quantitative, reproducible way. For every blood RNA sample, sequencing covered both the TCR alpha and TCR beta chains. As for the original processing: Samples had a median of 95,638 TCRs, with a range from about 23,224 to 750,000. The Decombinator software suite was used to annotate the V, J and CDR3 of the TCR reads. For the PS versus PT1 abundance plots, all samples were subsampled to the same number of TCRs (28,000). Expanded TCRs were defined as absent before sensitization and observed at least eight times at the 2-week time point. The public reads were quality trimmed at Q25 with fastp and then assembled into clones with MiXCR by TCRdb, keeping productive beta chains. Each CDR3 protein gets just one entry, which takes the most common genes and DNA from the rows behind it. What appears here as the V and J calls and clone size reflects TCRdb's work, not the paper's. In this sample the table shows nearly 350,000 distinct CDR3 sequences, approximately 6.3% of which occur a single time. The ten largest clones add up to approximately 8.9% of the sample.

Overall results and qualifications from the work: Because every patient had alopecia, a presumed autoimmune disease, the patients' immune response might differ from that of healthy individuals. DPC sensitization did not change how many TCRs were above 1 in 1000 frequency, and no evidence was found of alterations in global repertoire structure. After repeated subsampling, the strength of the expansion versus patch-test correlation and the threshold at which it became significant changed. Expanded TCRs formed significantly more large CDR3 similarity clusters than pre-sensitization or healthy control sets, consistent with antigen-driven responses. A positive correlation was found between the number of PT1 expanded TCRs and patch test score, with significance reached at thresholds 8, 16 and 32 but not 4.

V is trimmed back by 5 bases and J by 4 bases, and the junction contains 13 bases that no gene match accounts for. The CDR3 covers 17 residues, taking in both the cysteine and the phenylalanine. The CDR3 DNA has 51 bases and is translated from base 1. In the germline V gene (reference sequence), CDR1 corresponds to DFQATT and CDR2 to SNEGSKA. In its sample, this clonotype was seen many times. It lacks a known antigen. No qualities accompany the bases; no much larger clone lies one base away. The chain is encoded by TRBV20-1 joined to TRBJ1-6, and TRBD1 aligns with 8 junction nucleotides. The TCR was taken from a woman younger than 30 with alopecia areata. Some clones in this sample may be carry-over from other donors' samples. Sequences were derived from whole blood, sampled in connection with sensitization to the hapten diphenylcyclopropenone (DPC). The DNA sequence is given as TGCAGTGCTCGCGGACAGGGAGGTTCGTCTTATAATTCACCCCTCCACTTT. Its amino acids are CSARGQGGSSYNSPLHF.